This passage covers 14 T cell receptor beta chains from one sample sequenced in a study of shared clonotypes between healthy human individuals. The naive CD8 fraction comprised CD45RO-negative cells positively selected for CCR7 and excluded terminally differentiated effector memory CD45RA+ cells. TCRdb keeps only in-frame clones here, not all; method: immunoSEQ multiplex PCR. The sample shows nearly 2 million clones, around 96% of them seen only once. Material for sequencing was naive CD8+ T cells sorted from blood. These receptors were collected from a man in his late teens or twenties in good health.

Turning to this clone: This may be a read error: a much more frequent sequence differs by one nucleotide. Other DNA sequences within the sample encode an identical CDR3. The J gene is TRBJ2-3, the V gene TRBV7-8; D uncertain. V lost 6 bases and J lost 2, with 3 bases in between. Germline CDR1 is SGHVS and CDR2 is FQNEAQ. The CDR3 consists of 11 residues. CDR3 amino acids: CASSFTDTQYF. The CDR3 region has the DNA TGTGCCAGCAGTTTCACAGATACGCAGTATTTT.

The chain has TRBV4-2 and TRBJ2-7, with TRBD2 as a possible D gene (5 bases). Deletions cut 1 base from V and 3 bases from J, with 10 bases between. This CDR3 comprises 14 residues. Germline lookup yields CDR1 LGHNA and CDR2 YNFKEQ. The CDR3 reads CASSQALAGYEQYF. The DNA of the CDR3 is TGTGCCAGCAGCCAAGCTCTCGCGGGCTACGAGCAGTACTTC.

This clone was seen just once. The V gene is TRBV7-9, the J gene TRBJ2-3, with 8 bases lining up with TRBD2. The V and J ends lost 5 bases and 5 bases, in that order; junction bases with no gene match: 15. From germline, CDR1 is SEHNR and CDR2 FQNEAQ (reference sequence). The CDR3 loop spans 17 amino acids. The CDR3 loop reads CASSQHGAGLAGDTQYF. As DNA, the CDR3 is TGTGCCAGCAGCCAACATGGGGCTGGGCTAGCGGGAGATACGCAGTATTTT. Variable domain in full (rest from reference TRBV7-9 and TRBJ2-3): DTGVSQNPRHKITKRGQNVTFRCDPISEHNRLYWYRQTLGQGPEFLTYFQNEAQLEKSRLLSDRFSAERPKGSFSTLEIQRTEQGDSAMYLCASSQHGAGLAGDTQYFGPGTRLTVL.

The J gene is TRBJ1-4, the V gene TRBV4-1; maybe TRBD1 (5 bases). This CDR3 region has 18 residues. Per the germline V gene, CDR1 is MGHRA and CDR2 is YSYEKL. V was clipped by 5 bases and J by 4 bases, with 23 bases between them. The CDR3 here is CASSSIRQFPWRNEKLFF. The DNA of the CDR3 is TGCGCCAGCAGCTCTATTAGACAGTTTCCGTGGCGTAATGAAAAACTGTTTTTT.

V gene TRBV6-5 combines with J gene TRBJ1-1; no firm D call. CDR3 length: 13 amino acids. Per germline, CDR1 MNHEY and CDR2 SVGAGI. Trimming shortened V by 5 bases and J by 2 bases, and 9 bases separated the two germline ends. In nucleotides, the CDR3 is TGTGCCAGCAGTCTCTCCTCAAACACTGAAGCTTTCTTT. Translating gives CASSLSSNTEAFF.

The chain joins TRBV5-6 to TRBJ1-5; the D is unclear. Germline CDR1 is SGHDT and CDR2 is YYEEEE. The CDR3 spans 14 residues. Trimming left V 0 bases short and J 4 bases short, with 8 bases between. The CDR3 DNA sequence: TGTGCCAGCAGCTTGGAGGGCGCAAATCAGCCCCAGCATTTT. Translation gives CASSLEGANQPQHF.

V and J are TRBV27 and TRBJ2-2; 11 nucleotides line up with TRBD2. CDR1 MNHEY and CDR2 SMNVEV come from the germline V gene (reference sequence). This CDR3 has 14 residues. V shed 6 bases and J 11 bases; nucleotides not matched to a gene: 8. Here the CDR3 DNA reads TGTGCCAGCAGACTAGCGGGGGTCCAGGTAGAGCTGTTTTTT. It is translated as CASRLAGVQVELFF.

This chain links TRBV27 with TRBJ2-7; D call uncertain. CDR3 length: 14 amino acids. V lost 3 bases and J lost 1, with 10 bases in between. Germline V gives CDR1 MNHEY, CDR2 SMNVEV (reference sequence). CDR3: CASSFTDPSYEQYF. The CDR3, as DNA: TGTGCCAGCAGTTTTACAGACCCGTCCTACGAGCAGTACTTC.

This chain uses TRBV4-3 with TRBJ2-7; D gene uncertain. V lost 0 bases, J lost 1 base, and 7 bases lay in between. In germline, CDR1 is LGHNA, CDR2 YSLEER. CDR3 length: 14 amino acids. The CDR3 spells CASSQDPRSYEQYF. DNA for the CDR3: TGCGCCAGCAGCCAAGATCCCCGATCCTACGAGCAGTACTTC.

The J gene is TRBJ2-7, the V gene TRBV11-2, with D possibly TRBD2 on 5 matching bases. The V and J ends lost 3 bases and 2 bases respectively, with 11 bases between them. CDR1 is SGHAT and CDR2 is FQNNGV in the germline V gene. CDR3 length equals 14 residues. CDR3 in amino acids: CASSLRELPYEQYF. The CDR3 DNA reads as TGTGCCAGCAGCTTGAGGGAGTTACCCTACGAGCAGTACTTC.

The V and J genes are TRBV6-5 and TRBJ2-1; TRBD2 agrees at 12 bases. CDR1 MNHEY and CDR2 SVGAGI come from the germline V gene. CDR3 size: 15 residues. V was clipped by 6 bases and J by 5 bases; unmatched bases: 5. DNA of the CDR3: TGTGCCAGCAGCCTAGGACTAGCGGGAAACAATGAGCAGTTCTTC. Translating gives CASSLGLAGNNEQFF.

As for this clone: Its ends do not fully match the called genes, so a read error is possible. CDR3 protein: CASSIGLAETQYF. The CDR3 nucleotides read TGTGCCAGCAGCATAGGACTAGCGGAGACCCAGTACTTC. J is TRBJ2-5 and V is TRBV13, with TRBD2 identical over 9 bases. Looked up from germline, CDR1 is PRHDT and CDR2 is FYEKMQ (reference sequence). The CDR3 is 13 residues long.

This clone has just a few counts. The same CDR3 arises from other DNA sequences in this sample as well. This chain connects TRBV4-1 to TRBJ2-3; D gene unclear. Trimming cost V 1 base and J 1 base, with 9 bases left between them. Germline lookup yields CDR1 MGHRA and CDR2 YSYEKL. The CDR3 is 15 amino acids. The chain's CDR3 is CASSQVGPGTDTQYF. The CDR3 bases are TGCGCCAGCAGCCAAGTTGGGCCAGGCACAGATACGCAGTATTTT.

V gene TRBV4-1 combines with J gene TRBJ2-7; D not resolved. The CDR3 runs 15 residues. In germline, CDR1 is MGHRA, CDR2 YSYEKL. Trimming took 2 bases from V and 3 from J, leaving 14 bases between them. CDR3 sequence reads: CASSQIRQTGYEQYF. For the CDR3, the DNA is TGCGCCAGCAGCCAAATAAGGCAGACTGGCTACGAGCAGTACTTC.